A selection of T cell receptor beta chains follows, all from one sample in a study of blood T cell repertoires in COVID-19. The table came from immunoSEQ multiplex PCR; TCRdb's copy has only in-frame clones and leaves some out. Among fewer than 200,000 clones listed, about 85% were seen once. Sequenced input: peripheral blood. Receptors were obtained from a man aged 60 to 69 who had recovered from COVID-19. Both conserved end residues are part of each CDR3. The D gene is left open where the match is weak. Clone size is not always given. Where it is, it says once, few, many or a class for expanded clones.

clone_size: -
j_call: TRBJ1-1
v_call: TRBV16
d_call: -
cdr3_nt: TGTGCCAGCAGCCCAATGGTACTGGACACTGAAGCTTTCTTT
cdr3_aa: CASSPMVLDTEAFF

clone_size: -
j_call: TRBJ2-7
v_call: TRBV7-8
d_call: -
cdr3_nt: TGTGCCAGCAGCTTATTGATGCAAGGGGAAACCTACGAGCAGTACTTC
cdr3_aa: CASSLLMQGETYEQYF

clone_size: once
j_call: TRBJ1-2
v_call: TRBV5-1
d_call: -
cdr3_nt: TGCGCCAGCAGCGAGGTGGACAGTAGTTATGGCTACACCTTC
cdr3_aa: CASSEVDSSYGYTF

clone_size: -
j_call: TRBJ1-5
v_call: TRBV6-5
d_call: -
cdr3_nt: TGTGCCAGCAGTTACTCGTTTAAGGAGGATCAGCCCCAGCATTTT
cdr3_aa: CASSYSFKEDQPQHF

clone_size: -
j_call: TRBJ1-1
v_call: TRBV30
d_call: -
cdr3_nt: TGTGCCTGGTGCAGGCGGGCCACTGAAGCTTTCTTT
cdr3_aa: CAWCRRATEAFF

clone_size: -
j_call: TRBJ2-1
v_call: TRBV4-3
d_call: -
cdr3_nt: TGCGCCAGCAGCCAAGATACGGGTTACAATGAGCAGTTCTTC
cdr3_aa: CASSQDTGYNEQFF

clone_size: -
j_call: TRBJ2-1
v_call: TRBV25-1
d_call: TRBD2
cdr3_nt: TGTGCCAGTCGAACTAGCGGGGGAGCGTATGAGCAGTTCTTC
cdr3_aa: CASRTSGGAYEQFF

clone_size: -
j_call: TRBJ1-4
v_call: TRBV27
d_call: -
cdr3_nt: TGTGCCAGCAGGCCGGCAGGGAGGAATGAAAAACTGTTTTTT
cdr3_aa: CASRPAGRNEKLFF

clone_size: -
j_call: TRBJ1-6
v_call: TRBV18
d_call: TRBD1
cdr3_nt: TGTGCCAGCTCACTAGCGTCGGGACAGGGGTCGGGGTCACCCCTCCACTTT
cdr3_aa: CASSLASGQGSGSPLHF

clone_size: -
j_call: TRBJ2-3
v_call: TRBV5-6
d_call: -
cdr3_nt: TGTGCCAGCAGCTCGTTAACTAGCACAGATACGCAGTATTTT
cdr3_aa: CASSSLTSTDTQYF

clone_size: -
j_call: TRBJ1-1
v_call: TRBV11-2
d_call: -
cdr3_nt: TGTGCCAGCAGCTCAGGGACAACTTGGGACACTGAAGCTTTCTTT
cdr3_aa: CASSSGTTWDTEAFF

clone_size: -
j_call: TRBJ1-2
v_call: TRBV5-7
d_call: TRBD1
cdr3_nt: TGTGCCAGCAGCTTGGACAGGGGTCATGGCTACACCTTC
cdr3_aa: CASSLDRGHGYTF

clone_size: -
j_call: TRBJ1-6
v_call: TRBV4-2
d_call: TRBD1
cdr3_nt: TGTGCCAGCAGCCAGGGGACAGGAGATAATTCACCCCTCCACTTT
cdr3_aa: CASSQGTGDNSPLHF

clone_size: -
j_call: TRBJ2-1
v_call: TRBV19
d_call: -
cdr3_nt: TGTGCCAGTAGTAGGCTGACAAGCCTCAATGAGCAGTTCTTC
cdr3_aa: CASSRLTSLNEQFF

clone_size: -
j_call: TRBJ1-6
v_call: TRBV5-8
d_call: TRBD1
cdr3_nt: TGTGCCAGCAGCCGTGGGACAGGGAGCTCCTATAATTCACCCCTCCACTTT
cdr3_aa: CASSRGTGSSYNSPLHF

clone_size: -
j_call: TRBJ2-1
v_call: TRBV19
d_call: -
cdr3_nt: TGTGCCAGTAGTAAGGGTATCTGGGACTTTATCTCCTATGAGCAGTTCTTC
cdr3_aa: CASSKGIWDFISYEQFF

clone_size: -
j_call: TRBJ1-6
v_call: TRBV7-9
d_call: -
cdr3_nt: TGTGCCAGCAGCTTGAGGAATGTCAATTCACCCCTCCACTTT
cdr3_aa: CASSLRNVNSPLHF

clone_size: -
j_call: TRBJ2-7
v_call: TRBV4-1
d_call: TRBD1
cdr3_nt: TGCGCCAGCAGCCAAGAGCCACTTACAGGGGGCTACGAGCAGTACTTC
cdr3_aa: CASSQEPLTGGYEQYF

clone_size: -
j_call: TRBJ2-3
v_call: TRBV5-5
d_call: -
cdr3_nt: TGTGCCAGCAGCATCTGGGAGACAGATACGCAGTATTTT
cdr3_aa: CASSIWETDTQYF

clone_size: -
j_call: TRBJ1-1
v_call: TRBV5-1
d_call: -
cdr3_nt: TGCGCCAGCAGCTTGGATTGGGAGGTTAACACTGAAGCTTTCTTT
cdr3_aa: CASSLDWEVNTEAFF

clone_size: once
j_call: TRBJ2-5
v_call: TRBV5-1
d_call: TRBD2
cdr3_nt: TGCGCCAGCAGCTTGGGGGTAGCGGGGTTATTGGAGACCCAGTACTTC
cdr3_aa: CASSLGVAGLLETQYF

clone_size: -
j_call: TRBJ1-5
v_call: TRBV6-4
d_call: -
cdr3_nt: TGTGCCAGCAGTGAACAGCCGGGGAATCAGCCCCAGCATTTT
cdr3_aa: CASSEQPGNQPQHF

clone_size: -
j_call: TRBJ1-2
v_call: TRBV4-2
d_call: TRBD1
cdr3_nt: TGTGCCAGCAGCCACGGACAGGGGTTGGACTATGGCTACACCTTC
cdr3_aa: CASSHGQGLDYGYTF

clone_size: -
j_call: TRBJ1-4
v_call: TRBV7-3
d_call: -
cdr3_nt: TGTGCCAGCAGCTTAACCGGACAGCCAAATGAAAAACTGTTTTTT
cdr3_aa: CASSLTGQPNEKLFF

clone_size: -
j_call: TRBJ2-1
v_call: TRBV7-9
d_call: -
cdr3_nt: TGTGCCAGCAGCTTAGCGCGGGCAGGGGATAAGCAGTTCTTC
cdr3_aa: CASSLARAGDKQFF

clone_size: -
j_call: TRBJ1-2
v_call: TRBV10-3
d_call: -
cdr3_nt: TGTGCCACCAATACAGGGAATGGCTACACCTTC
cdr3_aa: CATNTGNGYTF

clone_size: once
j_call: TRBJ2-7
v_call: TRBV6-2/TRBV6-3
d_call: TRBD2
cdr3_nt: TGTGCCAGCAGTTACCGGGGGGGCCCTTACGAGCAGTACTTC
cdr3_aa: CASSYRGGPYEQYF

clone_size: -
j_call: TRBJ1-4
v_call: TRBV27
d_call: -
cdr3_nt: TGTGCCAGCAGGAAGACAGCCTATAATGAAAAACTGTTTTTT
cdr3_aa: CASRKTAYNEKLFF

clone_size: -
j_call: TRBJ2-3
v_call: TRBV6-5
d_call: TRBD2
cdr3_nt: TGTGCCAGCAAGGTTGCGGGGGACACAGATACGCAGTATTTT
cdr3_aa: CASKVAGDTDTQYF

clone_size: -
j_call: TRBJ2-4
v_call: TRBV30
d_call: -
cdr3_nt: TGTGCCTGGAGGGGCCAGGGTGGTAACATTCAGTACTTC
cdr3_aa: CAWRGQGGNIQYF

clone_size: -
j_call: TRBJ1-2
v_call: TRBV6-6
d_call: -
cdr3_nt: TGTGCCAGCACGGGGAGCAACGCTAACTATGGCTACACCTTC
cdr3_aa: CASTGSNANYGYTF

clone_size: -
j_call: TRBJ1-5
v_call: TRBV19
d_call: -
cdr3_nt: TGTGCCAGTAGTATACGGTACAATCAGCCCCAGCATTTT
cdr3_aa: CASSIRYNQPQHF

clone_size: -
j_call: TRBJ1-3
v_call: TRBV19
d_call: -
cdr3_nt: TGTGCCAGTAGACCTGCTGGGGGCTTCCGGGATCGGTACACCATATATTTT
cdr3_aa: CASRPAGGFRDRYTIYF

clone_size: -
j_call: TRBJ2-7
v_call: TRBV5-6
d_call: TRBD2
cdr3_nt: TGTGCCAGCAGCTCCCGGACAATAGCGGGGTCCGAGCAGTACTTC
cdr3_aa: CASSSRTIAGSEQYF

clone_size: few
j_call: TRBJ2-3
v_call: TRBV21-1
d_call: -
cdr3_nt: TGTGCCAGCAGCAAACCATGGACAGGGGGACCAGCGCAGTATTTT
cdr3_aa: CASSKPWTGGPAQYF

clone_size: -
j_call: TRBJ2-1
v_call: TRBV7-9
d_call: -
cdr3_nt: TGTGCCAGCAGCTTAGCACAGGGTATCATGCAGTTCTTC
cdr3_aa: CASSLAQGIMQFF

clone_size: few
j_call: TRBJ1-5
v_call: TRBV6-4
d_call: -
cdr3_nt: TGTGCCAGCAGTGAGACAGTTAATCAGCCCCAGCATTTT
cdr3_aa: CASSETVNQPQHF

clone_size: -
j_call: TRBJ1-3
v_call: TRBV7-3
d_call: TRBD1
cdr3_nt: TGTGCCAGCAGCCCCTTTGGGACAGGGGCCGCATACTCTGGAAACACCATATATTTT
cdr3_aa: CASSPFGTGAAYSGNTIYF

clone_size: once
j_call: TRBJ1-2
v_call: TRBV3-1/TRBV3-2
d_call: TRBD1
cdr3_nt: TGTGCCAGCAGCCAATTCAACCCCGGGACAGGGCGCGGCTACACCTTC
cdr3_aa: CASSQFNPGTGRGYTF

clone_size: -
j_call: TRBJ2-6
v_call: TRBV12-3/TRBV12-4
d_call: -
cdr3_nt: TGTGCCAGCAGGTACTCTGGGGCCAACGTCCTGACTTTC
cdr3_aa: CASRYSGANVLTF

clone_size: once
j_call: TRBJ1-6
v_call: TRBV7-2
d_call: -
cdr3_nt: TGTGCCAGCAGCCCACCCCTGGGGGGGAGCGATTCACCCCTCCACTTT
cdr3_aa: CASSPPLGGSDSPLHF

clone_size: -
j_call: TRBJ2-3
v_call: TRBV24-1
d_call: TRBD1
cdr3_nt: TGTGCCACCAGTGATTTAGGAGGTGAGGGGGCGGGTAGAGATACGCAGTATTTT
cdr3_aa: CATSDLGGEGAGRDTQYF

clone_size: -
j_call: TRBJ2-7
v_call: TRBV5-5
d_call: -
cdr3_nt: TGTGCCAGCAGCTTGGTACGCGGGGACTTGTACGAGCAGTACTTC
cdr3_aa: CASSLVRGDLYEQYF

clone_size: -
j_call: TRBJ1-1
v_call: TRBV20-1
d_call: -
cdr3_nt: TGCAGGGCCCGTATGAACACTGAAGCTTTCTTT
cdr3_aa: CRARMNTEAFF

clone_size: -
j_call: TRBJ1-6
v_call: TRBV19
d_call: -
cdr3_nt: TGTGCCAGTAGTATAGATCGGGTAGTATCATCACCCCTCCACTTT
cdr3_aa: CASSIDRVVSSPLHF

clone_size: -
j_call: TRBJ1-2
v_call: TRBV2
d_call: TRBD1
cdr3_nt: TGTGCCAGCGGACAGGAGGGACAGGGGAGAAGCTACACCTTC
cdr3_aa: CASGQEGQGRSYTF

clone_size: once
j_call: TRBJ2-5
v_call: TRBV7-2
d_call: TRBD2
cdr3_nt: TGTGCCAGCAGCTTCGGACTAGCGGAGGGGGTGGAGACCCAGTACTTC
cdr3_aa: CASSFGLAEGVETQYF

clone_size: once
j_call: TRBJ2-2
v_call: TRBV7-2
d_call: -
cdr3_nt: TGTGCCAGCAGCTTAAGTCGGACTCTGGCCGGGGAGCTGTTTTTT
cdr3_aa: CASSLSRTLAGELFF

clone_size: -
j_call: TRBJ1-2
v_call: TRBV11-1
d_call: -
cdr3_nt: TGTGCCAGCAGCTTAGAGGGAGTTGGCTACACCTTC
cdr3_aa: CASSLEGVGYTF

clone_size: -
j_call: TRBJ2-7
v_call: TRBV6-2/TRBV6-3
d_call: TRBD1
cdr3_nt: TGTGCCAGCAGCACCCTACCCGGGACAGGGCTTCGTGAGCAGTACTTC
cdr3_aa: CASSTLPGTGLREQYF

clone_size: -
j_call: TRBJ1-1
v_call: TRBV19
d_call: -
cdr3_nt: TGTGCCAGTACACCTCAGGGGCTGGTTAAAGCTTTCTTT
cdr3_aa: CASTPQGLVKAFF

clone_size: -
j_call: TRBJ1-5
v_call: TRBV4-2
d_call: -
cdr3_nt: TGTGCCAGCAGCCCGGGTACCCCCTATCAGCCCCAGCATTTT
cdr3_aa: CASSPGTPYQPQHF

clone_size: -
j_call: TRBJ2-7
v_call: TRBV4-2
d_call: TRBD2
cdr3_nt: TGTGCCAGCAGCCGCAACCTTCCCCTAGCGGGGGCCCCTTTCGAGCAGTACTTC
cdr3_aa: CASSRNLPLAGAPFEQYF

clone_size: -
j_call: TRBJ2-2
v_call: TRBV10-3
d_call: -
cdr3_nt: TGTGCCATCAGGGCAGGGGAGTCAGAGGAGCTGTTTTTT
cdr3_aa: CAIRAGESEELFF

clone_size: -
j_call: TRBJ1-2
v_call: TRBV11-2
d_call: TRBD1
cdr3_nt: TGTGCCAGCAGCGCCTGGGACAGGGGCTATGGCTACACCTTC
cdr3_aa: CASSAWDRGYGYTF

clone_size: -
j_call: TRBJ1-3
v_call: TRBV5-1
d_call: -
cdr3_nt: TGCGCCAGCAGCTTGGGGGGCCCAGGAAACACCATATATTTT
cdr3_aa: CASSLGGPGNTIYF

clone_size: -
j_call: TRBJ1-1
v_call: TRBV5-1
d_call: -
cdr3_nt: TGCGCCAGCAGCTTGGTCCCGGGGTCGAACACTGAAGCTTTCTTT
cdr3_aa: CASSLVPGSNTEAFF

clone_size: -
j_call: TRBJ1-1
v_call: TRBV9
d_call: -
cdr3_nt: TGTGCCAGCAGCTCCCATGTTAACAATTTCCCCCGTTCAGCTTTCTTT
cdr3_aa: CASSSHVNNFPRSAFF

clone_size: few
j_call: TRBJ1-1
v_call: TRBV9
d_call: -
cdr3_nt: TGTGCCAGCGGGGGGGAGAACACTGAAGCTTTCTTT
cdr3_aa: CASGGENTEAFF